The TCR beta chain under discussion was sequenced for a study of response to subunit inactivated influenza vaccine. This clonotype was observed many times. One entry per CDR3 protein results from TCRdb running MiXCR on the RT-PCR reads. This sample has hundreds of thousands of distinct CDR3 sequences; around 8% occur once, and the top ten carry over 10%. The clonotype originates from a man aged 50-75 years who received an inactivated influenza vaccine. The material was PBMCs from blood, obtained 23 months after vaccination.

DNA of the CDR3: TGTGCCATCAGTGAGACTAGCGGGAAACTCTCCTACGAGCAGTACTTC. This codes for CAISETSGKLSYEQYF. The rearrangement joins TRBV10-3 to TRBJ2-7, with 10 bases matching TRBD2. Germline values: CDR1 ENHRY, CDR2 SYGVKD. CDR3 size: 16 residues. The junction had 4 bases not matched to a gene; V was cut back by 2 bases and J by 0 bases.